This TCR beta chain was profiled in a study of control samples from healthy donors and cancer patients. Data came from immunoSEQ multiplex PCR; TCRdb stores just in-frame clones and leaves some out. The sample holds roughly 55,000 clones, roughly 90% seen once. CDR1 SGHDT and CDR2 YYEEEE come from the germline V gene. The CDR3 loop spans 15 amino acids. Trimming took off 1 base at V and 7 bases at J, with 12 bases between the two ends. This clone was detected a few times. The receptor was derived from a man in his fifties in good health. This rearrangement joins TRBV5-6 to TRBJ1-6; D is unclear. The sequenced material came from blood. In DNA, the CDR3 is TGTGCCAGCAGCTTGCTTGGGGTTGAGAATTCACCCCTCCACTTT. Translating gives CASSLLGVENSPLHF.